The 16 T cell receptor beta chains in this list originate from one sample, sequenced in a study of cytomegalovirus exposure and HLA in healthy donors. The PCR had 60 Vbeta and 13 Jbeta primers. Sequenced by immunoSEQ multiplex PCR; TCRdb stores in-frame clones only, minus some. The sample has under 150,000 clones, 75% to 85% seen once. What was sequenced was PBMCs. The origin of the receptors is a man between 45 and 60 years old in good health and CMV-seronegative.

This clone was counted once. The rearrangement uses TRBV6-6 and TRBJ2-7, with 8 bases fitting TRBD2. The trim removed 7 bases at V and 5 bases at J, leaving 10 bases unmatched. The V gene's germline CDR1 is MNHNY and CDR2 SVGAGI (reference sequence). CDR3 length: 14 amino acids. The CDR3 bases are TGTGCCAGCACCGCTCGGGAGGGCCTCCACGAGCAGTACTTC. It translates to CASTAREGLHEQYF.

The V gene is TRBV7-2, the J gene TRBJ1-2; weak D call: TRBD1 (5 bases). V lost 4 bases, J lost 6 bases, and 18 bases lay in between. The germline gives CDR1 SGHTA, CDR2 FQGNSA. This CDR3 has 15 residues. The CDR3 nucleotides read TGTGCCAGCAGCTCAATGCAGGGCCCCGGGCATGGCTACACCTTC. Amino acid sequence: CASSSMQGPGHGYTF. The entire variable domain, with the rest obtained from reference TRBV7-2 and TRBJ1-2, is as follows: GAGVSQSPSNKVTEKGKDVELRCDPISGHTALYWYRQSLGQGLEFLIYFQGNSAPDKSGLPSDRFSAERTGGSVSTLTIQRTQQEDSAVYLCASSSMQGPGHGYTFGSGTRLTVV.

This chain connects TRBV5-1 to TRBJ1-4; 9 bases align to TRBD1. The length of the CDR3 is 14 residues. The J segment lost 8 bases and the V segment lost 4 bases, leaving 6 bases of the junction unmatched. CDR1 and CDR2 (germline): SGHRS, YFSETQ. CDR3 nucleotides: TGCGCCAGCAGCCCCGGGACAGGGCAGGAAAAACTGTTTTTT. Protein: CASSPGTGQEKLFF.

The chain links TRBV2 to TRBJ1-1; 9 bases are shared with TRBD1. This CDR3 region has 14 residues. Germline-derived CDR1 and CDR2 are SNHLY and FYNNEI. V was clipped by 3 bases and J by 4 bases; unmatched bases: 3. The CDR3 loop reads CASSDGTGSTEAFF. Written as DNA, the CDR3 is TGTGCCAGCAGTGATGGGACAGGGAGCACTGAAGCTTTCTTT.

This clone was counted between two and nine times. The CDR3 DNA is TGCAGCGCCTGGGCCCGGGACAGGCGTACCTTTAGCTCCTACGAGCAGTACTTC. It translates to CSAWARDRRTFSSYEQYF. The chain joins TRBV29-1 to TRBJ2-7; 8 positions match TRBD1. The germline V gene has CDR1 SQVTM and CDR2 ANQGSEA. Trimming at V came to 7 bases and at J to 0 bases, leaving 20 bases not matched to a gene. The CDR3 extends over 18 amino acids.

The chain recombines TRBV5-1 with TRBJ2-3, with D tentatively TRBD1 (6 bases). V was trimmed by 0 bases and J by 1 base, leaving 9 bases between them. CDR1 is SGHRS, CDR2 YFSETQ, per germline. The CDR3 is 15 residues long. The DNA of the CDR3 is TGCGCCAGCAGCTTGGAGTCAGGGGGCACAGATACGCAGTATTTT. Its translation is CASSLESGGTDTQYF.

J is TRBJ2-1 and V is TRBV7-6; the D gene is possibly TRBD2 (8 bases). V lost 7 bases to trimming and J lost 5 bases, with 15 bases between them. Germline V gene lookup returns CDR1 SGHVS and CDR2 FNYEAQ. This CDR3 contains 14 residues. The CDR3 coding sequence is TGTGCCAGCACCGGGAGGGGGCGCAACAATGAGCAGTTCTTC. Amino acids: CASTGRGRNNEQFF. The complete variable domain, with remaining parts taken from reference TRBV7-6 and TRBJ2-1, reads GAGVSQSPRYKVTKRGQDVALRCDPISGHVSLYWYRQALGQGPEFLTYFNYEAQQDKSGLPNDRFSAERPEGSISTLTIQRTEQRDSAMYRCASTGRGRNNEQFFGPGTRLTVL.

This chain links TRBV27 with TRBJ1-2; the D is unclear. CDR1 is MNHEY, CDR2 SMNVEV, per germline (reference sequence). Trimming pared 2 bases from V and 8 bases from J, leaving 12 bases between. CDR3 length equals 13 residues. CDR3 in DNA: TGTGCCAGCAGTTTAGCCGGGAGTTTAGGCTACACCTTC. Its translation: CASSLAGSLGYTF.

V and J are TRBV4-1 and TRBJ1-4, with 8 bases aligning to TRBD1. Germline V lookup: CDR1 MGHRA, CDR2 YSYEKL. After removal of 1 base from V and 3 bases from J, the junction contained 4 bases not matched to a gene. CDR3 length: 16 residues. The CDR3: CASSQATGGANEKLFF. The CDR3 DNA sequence: TGCGCCAGCAGCCAAGCAACAGGGGGTGCTAATGAAAAACTGTTTTTT.

The CDR3 is CASRRTGVDLTEAFF. The CDR3 nucleotides are TGTGCCAGCAGGCGGACAGGGGTAGATTTAACTGAAGCTTTCTTT. The chain is built from TRBV6-5 and TRBJ1-1; TRBD1 aligns across 9 bases. Trimming at V came to 6 bases and at J to 5 bases, leaving 10 bases not matched to a gene. Germline values: CDR1 MNHEY, CDR2 SVGAGI. This CDR3 region has 15 residues.

The V gene is TRBV5-4, the J gene TRBJ2-7, with D hard to call. Germline V CDR1 and CDR2: SGHNT, YYREEE (reference sequence). The CDR3 is made up of 13 amino acids. V shed 2 bases and J shed 0 bases, with 6 bases lying between them. DNA for the CDR3: TGTGCCAGCAGCTTTCAGGCCTCCTACGAGCAGTACTTC. This gives the protein CASSFQASYEQYF.

CDR3 nucleotides: TGTGCCAGCAGCCGTTTAGGCCCGACAGGGTTGAAGACCCAGTACTTC. Translated: CASSRLGPTGLKTQYF. This sequence joins TRBV27 and TRBJ2-5; 7 nucleotides align to TRBD1. Germline trimming cut 6 bases from V and 6 bases from J; bases unmatched to any gene: 16. The germline V gene has CDR1 MNHEY and CDR2 SMNVEV (reference sequence). The CDR3 covers 16 residues.

The J gene is TRBJ2-7, the V gene TRBV6-6; maybe TRBD2 (7 bases). Per the germline V gene, CDR1 is MNHNY and CDR2 is SVGAGI (reference sequence). The CDR3 runs to 15 residues. V lost 11 bases, J lost 2 bases, and 22 bases lay in between. The CDR3 bases are TGTGCCTCGGGGGGACACCCGATTATCGCCTACGAGCAGTACTTC. This gives the protein CASGGHPIIAYEQYF.

This sequence joins TRBV5-4 and TRBJ2-2, with TRBD2 identical over 7 bases. Losses at the gene ends were 4 bases for V and 4 bases for J; bases not matched to a gene: 10. The CDR3 extends over 16 amino acids. CDR1 is SGHNT, CDR2 YYREEE, per germline (reference sequence). As DNA, the CDR3 is TGTGCCAGCAGCCCCCTGGGGGGAGGGCCCACCGGGGAGCTGTTTTTT. Protein: CASSPLGGGPTGELFF.

The V and J genes are TRBV9 and TRBJ2-7; unclear D gene. Trimming took off 8 bases at V and 3 bases at J, with 15 bases between the two ends. Germline lookup yields CDR1 SGDLS and CDR2 YYNGEE. CDR3 size: 13 residues. The CDR3 region is CARKYFVVYEQYF. In DNA form, the CDR3 reads TGTGCCAGGAAATACTTCGTGGTCTACGAGCAGTACTTC. Full variable domain (remainder filled in from reference TRBV9 and TRBJ2-7): DSGVTQTPKHLITATGQRVTLRCSPRSGDLSVYWYQQSLDQGLQFLIQYYNGEERAKGNILERFSAQQFPDLHSELNLSSLELGDSALYFCARKYFVVYEQYFGPGTRLTVT.

The chain is built from TRBV19 and TRBJ1-5, with D possibly TRBD1 on 5 matching bases. Between the trimmed V and J ends, which lost 2 bases and 4 bases, there was a span of 18 bases. CDR3 length: 17 amino acids. The germline V gene encodes CDR1 LNHDA and CDR2 SQIVND (reference sequence). CDR3 amino acids: CASSIYHQGSGNQPQHF. DNA of the CDR3: TGTGCCAGTAGTATATACCATCAGGGTTCCGGGAATCAGCCCCAGCATTTT.